This record covers a single T cell receptor beta chain. Its specificity is not known. The CDR3 length is 15 residues. The germline V gene has CDR1 LNHDA and CDR2 SQIVND (reference sequence). The J segment lost 5 bases and the V segment lost 8 bases, leaving 13 bases of the junction unmatched. Reverse transcription of all isolated RNA meant that expressed TCRB transcripts were sequenced. Data came from immunoSEQ multiplex PCR; TCRdb stores just in-frame clones and leaves some out. The table shows 200,000 to 250,000 clones, with about 11% occurring only once. These data are taken from a study of beta chain features in type 1 diabetes. Findings and limits, study-wide: Overrepresentation of cells with high TCR expression could result from cDNA sequencing.

This clonotype was obtained from a man between 18 and 29 years old in good health. The sample was central memory CD4+ T cells from blood. V is TRBV19 and J is TRBJ2-5, with TRBD2 matching over 8 bases. The CDR3 region has the DNA TGTGCCAGTGCGTCGAGCGGGAGCTTGCGTGAGACCCAGTACTTC. This gives the protein CASASSGSLRETQYF. Drawing the rest from reference TRBV19 and TRBJ2-5, the complete variable domain is DGGITQSPKYLFRKEGQNVTLSCEQNLNHDAMYWYRQDPGQGLRLIYYSQIVNDFQKGDIAEGYSVSREKKESFPLTVTSAQKNPTAFYLCASASSGSLRETQYFGPGTRLLVL.